A selection of T cell receptor beta chains follows, all from one sample in a study of blood T cell repertoires in COVID-19. Method: immunoSEQ multiplex PCR; TCRdb's copy keeps in-frame clones and lacks some. The sample shows approximately 56,000 clones, 75% to 90% of them seen only once. Sample: peripheral blood. These receptors were taken from a woman aged 60 to 75 with COVID-19, enrolled during active disease. Both conserved end residues are part of each CDR3. Each record gives: clone size, V gene, D gene, J gene, CDR3 DNA, CDR3 protein. D genes are given only for firm matches. Part of the rows lack a size; the others show once, few, many or a class for expanded clones.

.	TRBV5-4	.	TRBJ2-7	TGTGCCAGCAGCTTTTCGGCAGGTACCTACGAGCAGTACTTC	CASSFSAGTYEQYF
.	TRBV5-1	TRBD1	TRBJ2-2	TGCGCCAGCAGCTGGGGGGACAGGGCGGACACCGGGGAGCTGTTTTTT	CASSWGDRADTGELFF
once	TRBV19	TRBD1	TRBJ2-1	TGTGCCAGTAGTATCACGGGGACAGCCTACAATGAGCAGTTCTTC	CASSITGTAYNEQFF
.	TRBV11-3	.	TRBJ2-5	TGTGCCAGCAGCTTAGAAGGGACACCTGGGGAGACCCAGTACTTC	CASSLEGTPGETQYF
few	TRBV29-1	.	TRBJ2-7	TGCAGCGTTGCCGGGGCCGGGGGCGAGCAGTACTTC	CSVAGAGGEQYF
.	TRBV7-9	.	TRBJ1-1	TGTGCCAGCAGCTTAGTCCCTCGGGGCACTGAAGCTTTCTTT	CASSLVPRGTEAFF
.	TRBV6-2/TRBV6-3	TRBD1	TRBJ2-7	TGTGCCAGCAGTTACTCGAGACAGGGGGTCGCCTACGAGCAGTACTTC	CASSYSRQGVAYEQYF
.	TRBV28	TRBD1	TRBJ2-1	TGTGCCAGCCAGATACCGGGACAGATTCATGAGCAGTTCTTC	CASQIPGQIHEQFF
.	TRBV4-2	TRBD1	TRBJ1-5	TGTGCCAGCAGCCTCGGGGACAGGGACAATCAGCCCCAGCATTTT	CASSLGDRDNQPQHF
.	TRBV5-4	.	TRBJ2-1	TGTGCCAGCAGCACGGGACACGTCTCCTACAATGAGCAGTTCTTC	CASSTGHVSYNEQFF
.	TRBV20-1	TRBD1	TRBJ1-1	TGCAGTGCCGACAGGGCCACTGAAGCTTTCTTT	CSADRATEAFF
.	TRBV19	.	TRBJ1-5	TGTGCCAGTACCTCGACAGGAGGCAATCAGCCCCAGCATTTT	CASTSTGGNQPQHF
.	TRBV28	TRBD2	TRBJ2-3	TGTGCCAGCAGTTTATTGGGGCGGGAGGGGACAGATACGCAGTATTTT	CASSLLGREGTDTQYF
.	TRBV12-3/TRBV12-4	TRBD1	TRBJ1-1	TGTGCCAGCGGAAGGACAGGGGGCACTGAAGCTTTCTTT	CASGRTGGTEAFF
.	TRBV25-1	TRBD1	TRBJ1-2	TGTGCCAGCTTAACTCCAGGGACAGGGTGCTACACCTTC	CASLTPGTGCYTF
.	TRBV7-9	.	TRBJ2-1	TGTGCCAGCTTGGAGGGGCTAAGACACAATGAGCAGTTCTTC	CASLEGLRHNEQFF
.	TRBV11-2	.	TRBJ2-5	TGTGCCAGCAGCCCCCCCGACAGGCCAGAGACCCAGTACTTC	CASSPPDRPETQYF
.	TRBV12-3/TRBV12-4	.	TRBJ2-2	TGTGCCAGCATCAGCGGTGTGGCCGGGGAGCTGTTTTTT	CASISGVAGELFF
few	TRBV9	.	TRBJ1-1	TGTGCCAGCAGCGTAGAGGGGGTAGGGACTGAAGCTTTCTTT	CASSVEGVGTEAFF
.	TRBV18	TRBD1	TRBJ1-5	TGTGCCAGCTCACGGGGACAGGATAGCAATCAGCCCCAGCATTTT	CASSRGQDSNQPQHF
.	TRBV5-1	TRBD1	TRBJ2-6	TGCGCCAGCAGCTCCACAGGGGATAGGGCCAACGTCCTGACTTTC	CASSSTGDRANVLTF
.	TRBV7-2	.	TRBJ1-3	TGTGCCAGCAGCCCGTCGGGGGAACCTGGAAACACCATATATTTT	CASSPSGEPGNTIYF
.	TRBV9	.	TRBJ1-1	TGTGCCAGCAGCCCCTTTGAGGCTATGAACACTGAAGCTTTCTTT	CASSPFEAMNTEAFF
.	TRBV6-6	.	TRBJ1-6	TGTGCCAGCAACCTAGCGGAAAACAGGAGACATTCACCCCTCCACTTT	CASNLAENRRHSPLHF
once	TRBV10-1	TRBD2	TRBJ2-4	TGCGCCAGCAGTGAGTTAACTAGCGGGGGGCCGAAAAACATTCAGTACTTC	CASSELTSGGPKNIQYF
.	TRBV7-2	.	TRBJ1-3	TGTGCCAGCAGTCTATCCGGACAGCGGAACACCATATATTTT	CASSLSGQRNTIYF
.	TRBV7-2	.	TRBJ2-6	TGTGCCAGCAGCCCGTCATCAGGGTCTGGGGCCAACGTCCTGACTTTC	CASSPSSGSGANVLTF
.	TRBV30	TRBD1	TRBJ1-5	TGTGCCTGGTCAGGGGGCCTAGGTCAGCCCCAGCATTTT	CAWSGGLGQPQHF
.	TRBV6-5	.	TRBJ2-7	TGTGCCAGCAGCTCCACGGGGTACGAGCAGTACTTC	CASSSTGYEQYF
.	TRBV7-8	.	TRBJ2-1	TGTGCCAGCACCGTGGGGACTTTAGGGCATGAGCAGTTCTTC	CASTVGTLGHEQFF
.	TRBV7-8	.	TRBJ2-2	TGTGCCAGCAGCTCAGTGAACACCGGGGAGCTGTTTTTT	CASSSVNTGELFF
.	TRBV14	TRBD1	TRBJ2-5	TGTGCCAGCAGCCAACTGACAGGGGCTCAAGAGACCCAGTACTTC	CASSQLTGAQETQYF
once	TRBV24-1	.	TRBJ1-2	TGTGCCACCAGTGATTTTGGGAGAAAAAGGCAAAACTATGGCTACACCTTC	CATSDFGRKRQNYGYTF
.	TRBV5-6	TRBD1	TRBJ1-2	TGTGCCAGCAGGCGACAGGGATTAGGTGGCTACACCTTC	CASRRQGLGGYTF
once	TRBV7-9	.	TRBJ1-2	TGTGCCAGCAGCTACCGCGGGGGCGGCGATTATGGCTACACCTTC	CASSYRGGGDYGYTF